This record concerns one T cell receptor beta chain sequence. Original processing methods: Reference gene primer amplification gave nucleated cell count estimates. The protocol was immunoSEQ multiplex PCR, while the TCRdb copy is restricted to in-frame clones and leaves out a portion. V and J calls and clone size are given by that table; D and trimming were obtained from the DNA. The repertoire holds about 380,000 clones, with more than 70% as singletons. This entry is derived from a study of blood T cell repertoires in COVID-19. Looking at the study overall: T cells, B-cell-depleted T cells, or PBMCs supplied cDNA or gDNA.

The receptor was isolated from a man aged 35-49 years with acute or convalescent COVID-19. The sample taken for sequencing was peripheral blood.

Written as DNA, the CDR3 is TGTGCCAGCAGTTACCCCGGGACTTTCTCTGAAGCTTTCTTT. This translates into CASSYPGTFSEAFF. V and J are TRBV6-5 and TRBJ1-1, with D perhaps TRBD1 (5 bases). The CDR3 has 14 amino acids. Germline CDR1 is MNHEY and CDR2 is SVGAGI. Trimming took off 2 bases at V and 6 bases at J, with 13 bases between the two ends.